A selection of T cell receptor beta chains follows, all from one sample in a study of T cells in Graves' hyperthyroidism and ophthalmopathy. TCRdb processed the multiplex PCR reads anew with MiXCR; each CDR3 protein has one entry. The data hold about 200,000 distinct CDR3 sequences, with approximately 16% observed a single time. Sequencing input: blood. These receptors all come from a woman between 50 and 59 years old with Graves' hyperthyroidism. CDR3s include the opening cysteine and the closing phenylalanine or tryptophan. D genes are given only for firm matches. Rows may omit the clone size; those that give it use once, few, many or a size class.

D | J | V | size | CDR3 | DNA
. | TRBJ1-5 | TRBV24-1 | many | CATSDPQQGRQPQHF | TGTGCCACCAGTGATCCGCAGCAGGGGCGGCAGCCCCAGCATTTT
TRBD1 | TRBJ2-2 | TRBV7-9 | . | CASRRTGDTGELFF | TGTGCCAGCAGACGGACAGGGGACACCGGGGAGCTGTTTTTT
TRBD2 | TRBJ2-5 | TRBV30 | once | CAWSTLGTTQETQYF | TGTGCCTGGAGTACCTTGGGGACTACCCAAGAGACCCAGTACTTC
TRBD1 | TRBJ2-7 | TRBV13 | many | CASSLTHGTGRPYEQYF | TGTGCCAGCAGCTTAACGCACGGGACAGGGCGACCCTACGAGCAGTACTTC
. | TRBJ2-7 | TRBV13 | few | CASSLLRNYEQYF | TGTGCCAGCAGCTTATTGAGGAACTACGAGCAGTACTTC
TRBD2 | TRBJ2-3 | TRBV11-2 | . | CASSRRMASGSDTDTQYF | TGTGCCAGCAGCCGGCGGATGGCAAGCGGGAGCGACACAGATACGCAGTATTTT
. | TRBJ2-1 | TRBV12-3/TRBV12-4 | many | CASSLAELVLNNEQFF | TGTGCCAGCAGTTTAGCGGAACTAGTCCTAAACAATGAGCAGTTCTTC
. | TRBJ2-7 | TRBV29-1 | few | CSVYSASSYEQYF | TGCAGCGTTTATTCGGCCTCTTCCTACGAGCAGTACTTC
. | TRBJ1-2 | TRBV20-1 | . | CSASAWLGGYTF | TGCAGTGCTAGTGCATGGCTGGGTGGCTACACCTTC
. | TRBJ2-7 | TRBV9 | once | CASSFNTGPMREQYF | TGTGCCAGCAGCTTTAACACAGGGCCTATGAGGGAGCAGTACTTC
. | TRBJ2-3 | TRBV20-1 | few | CSAPRRAGADTQYF | TGCAGTGCTCCCCGGAGGGCCGGCGCAGATACGCAGTATTTT